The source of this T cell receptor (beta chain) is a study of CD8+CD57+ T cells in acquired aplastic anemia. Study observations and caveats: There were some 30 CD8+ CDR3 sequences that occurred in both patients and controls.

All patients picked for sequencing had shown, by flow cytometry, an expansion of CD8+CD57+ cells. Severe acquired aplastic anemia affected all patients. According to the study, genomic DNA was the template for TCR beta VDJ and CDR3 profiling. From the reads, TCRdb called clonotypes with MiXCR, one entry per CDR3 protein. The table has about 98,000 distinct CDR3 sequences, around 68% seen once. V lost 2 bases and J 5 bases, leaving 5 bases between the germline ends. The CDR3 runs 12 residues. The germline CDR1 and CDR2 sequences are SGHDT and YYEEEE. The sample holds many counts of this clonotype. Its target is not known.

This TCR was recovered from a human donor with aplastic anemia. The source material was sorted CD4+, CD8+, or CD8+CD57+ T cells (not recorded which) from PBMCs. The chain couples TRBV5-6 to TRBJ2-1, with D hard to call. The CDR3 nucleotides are TGTGCCAGCAGCTTCTTAGACAATGAGCAGTTCTTC. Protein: CASSFLDNEQFF.